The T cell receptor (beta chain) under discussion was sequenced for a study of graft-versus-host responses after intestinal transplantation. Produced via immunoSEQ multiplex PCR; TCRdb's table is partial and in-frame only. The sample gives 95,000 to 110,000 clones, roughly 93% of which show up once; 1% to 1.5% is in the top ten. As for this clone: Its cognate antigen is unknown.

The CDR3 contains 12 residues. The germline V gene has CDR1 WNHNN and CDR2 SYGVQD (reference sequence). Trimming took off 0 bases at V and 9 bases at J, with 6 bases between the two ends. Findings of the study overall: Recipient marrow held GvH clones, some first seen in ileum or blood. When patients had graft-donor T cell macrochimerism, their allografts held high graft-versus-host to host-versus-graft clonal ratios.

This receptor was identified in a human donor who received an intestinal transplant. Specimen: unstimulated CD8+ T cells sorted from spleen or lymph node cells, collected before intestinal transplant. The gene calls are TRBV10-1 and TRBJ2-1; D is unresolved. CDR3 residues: CASSESSGEQFF. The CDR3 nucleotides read TGCGCCAGCAGTGAGTCGAGTGGTGAGCAGTTCTTC.